The entry below gives a single TCR beta chain sequence along with its context. Its specificity is not known. This specimen belongs to a study of OX40 agonist ivuxolimab in advanced cancers. For the study at large: Treatment of patients was with ivuxolimab, an agonistic anti-OX40 (CD134) antibody. Intravenous ivuxolimab at 0.01 to 10 mg/kg was given to patients every 2 weeks.

Study-level results: On average, CD8+ T cells showed a greater number of expanded clones than CD4+. Antigen targets of the expanded peripheral T cells went undetermined.

Produced via immunoSEQ multiplex PCR; TCRdb's table is partial and in-frame only. This repertoire shows tens of thousands of clones, roughly 83% found once; its top ten account for approximately 4.2%. The CDR3 is 16 amino acids. Germline values: CDR1 SNHLY, CDR2 FYNNEI. The V end was cut by 7 bases, the J end by 3 bases, with 20 bases between. The receptor comes from an adult with an advanced solid tumor such as melanoma, head and neck, liver or kidney cancer. The chain recombines TRBV2 with TRBJ2-3; D gene ambiguous. The starting material was CD4+ or CD8+ T cells sorted from blood, obtained in a trial of the OX40 agonist ivuxolimab. The CDR3 DNA follows: TGTGCCAGCACGGCCACCAGTTTTTTCCTTACAGATACGCAGTATTTT. Translating it yields CASTATSFFLTDTQYF.